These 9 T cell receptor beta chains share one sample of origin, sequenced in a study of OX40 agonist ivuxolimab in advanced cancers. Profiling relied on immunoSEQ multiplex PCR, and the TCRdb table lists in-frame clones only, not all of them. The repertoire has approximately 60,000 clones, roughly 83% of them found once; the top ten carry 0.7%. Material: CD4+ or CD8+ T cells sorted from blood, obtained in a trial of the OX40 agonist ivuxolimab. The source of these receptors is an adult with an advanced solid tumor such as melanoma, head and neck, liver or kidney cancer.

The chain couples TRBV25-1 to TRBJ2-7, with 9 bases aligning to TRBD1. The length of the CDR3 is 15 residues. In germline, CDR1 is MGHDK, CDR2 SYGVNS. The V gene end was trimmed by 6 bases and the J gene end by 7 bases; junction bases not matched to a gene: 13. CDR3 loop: CASRPLGQGSGEQYF. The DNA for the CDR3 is TGTGCCAGCAGACCCCTTGGACAGGGGTCGGGTGAGCAGTACTTC.

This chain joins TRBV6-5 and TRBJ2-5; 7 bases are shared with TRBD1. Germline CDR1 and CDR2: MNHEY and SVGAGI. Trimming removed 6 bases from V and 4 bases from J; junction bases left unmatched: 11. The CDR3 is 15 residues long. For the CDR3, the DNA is TGTGCCAGCAGCCACAGGGGTCAAGGGCCAGAGACCCAGTACTTC. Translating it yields CASSHRGQGPETQYF.

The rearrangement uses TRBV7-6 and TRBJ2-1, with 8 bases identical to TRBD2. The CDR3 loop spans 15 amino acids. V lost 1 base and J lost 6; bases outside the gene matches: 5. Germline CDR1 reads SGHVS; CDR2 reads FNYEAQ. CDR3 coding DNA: TGTGCCAGCAGCTTAGGCCCAGCGGGAGCCAATGAGCAGTTCTTC. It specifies CASSLGPAGANEQFF.

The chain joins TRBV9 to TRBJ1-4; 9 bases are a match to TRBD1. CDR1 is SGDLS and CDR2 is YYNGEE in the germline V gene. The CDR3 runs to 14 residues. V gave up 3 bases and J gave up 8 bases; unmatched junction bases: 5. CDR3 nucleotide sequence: TGTGCCAGCAGCGCGGGGACAGGGAACGAAAAACTGTTTTTT. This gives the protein CASSAGTGNEKLFF.

The CDR3 is CASSSTGFYEQYF. CDR3 bases: TGTGCCAGCAGCTCTACAGGATTCTACGAGCAGTACTTC. The chain joins TRBV7-6 to TRBJ2-7; TRBD1 might be the D (5 bases). V gave up 4 bases and J gave up 3 bases, with 10 bases separating them. This CDR3 is 13 amino acids long. The V gene's germline CDR1 is SGHVS and CDR2 FNYEAQ.

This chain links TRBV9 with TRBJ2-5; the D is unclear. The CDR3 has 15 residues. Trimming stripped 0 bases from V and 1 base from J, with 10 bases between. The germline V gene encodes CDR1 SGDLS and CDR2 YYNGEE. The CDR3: CASSVGGRIQETQYF. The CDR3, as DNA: TGTGCCAGCAGCGTAGGCGGACGGATCCAAGAGACCCAGTACTTC. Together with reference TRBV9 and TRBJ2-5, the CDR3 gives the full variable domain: DSGVTQTPKHLITATGQRVTLRCSPRSGDLSVYWYQQSLDQGLQFLIQYYNGEERAKGNILERFSAQQFPDLHSELNLSSLELGDSALYFCASSVGGRIQETQYFGPGTRLLVL.

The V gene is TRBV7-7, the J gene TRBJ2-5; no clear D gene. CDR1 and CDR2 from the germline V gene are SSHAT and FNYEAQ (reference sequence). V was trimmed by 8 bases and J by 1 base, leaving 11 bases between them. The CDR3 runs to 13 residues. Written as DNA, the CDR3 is TGTGCCAGCTCTTGGACGGGCCAAGAGACCCAGTACTTC. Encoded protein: CASSWTGQETQYF. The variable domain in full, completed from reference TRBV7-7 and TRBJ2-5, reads GAGVSQSPRYKVTKRGQDVTLRCDPISSHATLYWYQQALGQGPEFLTYFNYEAQPDKSGLPSDRFSAERPEGSISTLTIQRTEQRDSAMYRCASSWTGQETQYFGPGTRLLVL.

The CDR3 protein is CASSELFGAVSRTLHF. CDR3 DNA sequence: TGTGCCAGCAGTGAATTATTTGGGGCAGTCTCTCGTACCCTCCACTTT. J is TRBJ1-6 and V is TRBV2; D may be TRBD1 (5 bases). The CDR3 is 16 amino acids. Germline CDR1 SNHLY, CDR2 FYNNEI. Trimming left V 2 bases short and J 14 bases short, with 22 bases between.

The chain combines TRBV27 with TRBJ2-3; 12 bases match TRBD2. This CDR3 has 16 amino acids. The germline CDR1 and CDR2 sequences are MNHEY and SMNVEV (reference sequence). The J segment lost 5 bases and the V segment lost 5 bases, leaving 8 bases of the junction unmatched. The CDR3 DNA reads TGTGCCAGCAGTGCCGGACCGGGACTAGCGGGAGATACGCAGTATTTT. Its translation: CASSAGPGLAGDTQYF.